Presented here are 32 T cell receptor beta chains from one specimen sequenced in a study of blood T cell repertoires in COVID-19. The protocol was immunoSEQ multiplex PCR, while the TCRdb copy is restricted to in-frame clones and leaves out a portion. The sample gives 75,000 to 90,000 clones, about 80% of which show up once; 4% to 6% is in the top ten. Sequencing was performed on peripheral blood. These receptors came from a woman aged 70 to 79 with acute or convalescent COVID-19.

V gene TRBV7-9 combines with J gene TRBJ2-2; a weak D match, TRBD1 (6 bases). CDR1 is SEHNR, CDR2 FQNEAQ, per germline (reference sequence). The CDR3 runs to 17 residues. The V end was cut by 0 bases, the J end by 4 bases, with 15 bases between. CDR3 bases: TGTGCCAGCAGCTTAGCGTCCGTACAGGGTCCCACCGGGGAGCTGTTTTTT. Protein: CASSLASVQGPTGELFF.

The chain combines TRBV24-1 with TRBJ1-3; D is unresolved. CDR1 KGHDR and CDR2 SFDVKD come from the germline V gene. This CDR3 comprises 13 residues. Trimming shortened V by 6 bases and J by 4 bases, and 9 bases separated the two germline ends. The CDR3: CATSQAGGNTIYF. CDR3 sequence (DNA): TGTGCCACCAGTCAGGCGGGAGGAAACACCATATATTTT.

This chain connects TRBV24-1 to TRBJ1-1; 8 nucleotides line up with TRBD1. The germline V gene encodes CDR1 KGHDR and CDR2 SFDVKD. V trimming: 7 bases; J trimming: 3 bases; junction bases outside the gene matches: 0. The CDR3 runs 12 residues. The CDR3 bases are TGTGCCACCAGGACAGGGGACACTGAAGCTTTCTTT. Translated, it gives CATRTGDTEAFF.

The gene calls are TRBV11-2 and TRBJ2-1; 11 bases map to TRBD2. Losses at the gene ends were 5 bases for V and 4 bases for J; bases not matched to a gene: 4. Looked up from germline, CDR1 is SGHAT and CDR2 is FQNNGV. This CDR3 has 15 residues. The CDR3 protein is CASSLAGGSYNEQFF. As DNA, the CDR3 is TGTGCCAGCAGCCTAGCGGGGGGTTCTTACAATGAGCAGTTCTTC. Drawing the rest from reference TRBV11-2 and TRBJ2-1, the complete variable domain is EAGVAQSPRYKIIEKRQSVAFWCNPISGHATLYWYQQILGQGPKLLIQFQNNGVVDDSQLPKDRFSAERLKGVDSTLKIQPAKLEDSAVYLCASSLAGGSYNEQFFGPGTRLTVL.

The sample holds many counts of this clone. The chain uses TRBV6-2 or TRBV6-3 and TRBJ1-5; 7 nucleotides align to TRBD1. CDR1 is MNHEY and CDR2 is SVGEGT in the germline V gene. CDR3 length equals 15 residues. With 0 bases clipped from V and 10 bases from J, the junction kept 9 bases outside the gene matches. The CDR3 DNA reads as TGTGCCAGCAGTTACTCGGGGACAGAGATTAGACCCCAGCATTTT. Translating gives CASSYSGTEIRPQHF.

The V and J genes are TRBV5-4 and TRBJ1-4; no reliable D call. This CDR3 is built from 17 residues. Trimming took 1 base from V and 3 from J, leaving 16 bases between them. The germline CDR1 and CDR2 sequences are SGHNT and YYREEE (reference sequence). CDR3 sequence: CASSLRASRRANEKLFF. The CDR3 DNA reads as TGTGCCAGCAGCTTGCGGGCCTCAAGGCGGGCTAATGAAAAACTGTTTTTT. The full variable domain, completed using reference TRBV5-4 and TRBJ1-4, is ETGVTQSPTHLIKTRGQQVTLRCSSQSGHNTVSWYQQALGQGPQFIFQYYREEENGRGNFPPRFSGLQFPNYSSELNVNALELDDSALYLCASSLRASRRANEKLFFGSGTQLSVL.

The V call is TRBV20-1, the J call TRBJ2-3; D not resolved. V was clipped by 5 bases and J by 5 bases, with 8 bases between them. The germline V gene encodes CDR1 DFQATT and CDR2 SNEGSKA (reference sequence). The CDR3 totals 11 residues. The CDR3, as DNA: TGCAGTGCTCCTGCTAGAGATACGCAGTATTTT. It yields the protein CSAPARDTQYF.

Concerning this clone itself: Other DNA sequences in the sample encode the same CDR3. The genes are TRBV9 and TRBJ1-5, with 8 bases lining up with TRBD1. The CDR3 length is 14 residues. V lost 0 bases and J lost 7; bases outside the gene matches: 3. The V gene's germline CDR1 is SGDLS and CDR2 YYNGEE. CDR3 amino acids: CASSVGTGGQPQHF. The CDR3 nucleotides are TGTGCCAGCAGCGTAGGTACAGGGGGACAGCCCCAGCATTTT.

CDR3 region: CASSRRGYHEQYF. Here the CDR3 DNA reads TGTGCCAGTAGCCGCAGGGGGTACCACGAGCAGTACTTC. This chain uses TRBV19 with TRBJ2-7, with 7 positions matching TRBD1. Germline V gene data show CDR1 as LNHDA and CDR2 as SQIVND (reference sequence). The CDR3 contains 13 residues. After removal of 6 bases from V and 5 bases from J, the junction contained 7 bases not matched to a gene.

The chain has TRBV2 and TRBJ1-5, with D tentatively TRBD1 (5 bases). V gave up 7 bases and J gave up 4 bases, with 17 bases separating them. The CDR3 runs 15 residues. Germline CDR1 SNHLY, CDR2 FYNNEI. The DNA of the CDR3 is TGTGCCAGCAAGGAGTTTGGCGGGGGAAATCAGCCCCAGCATTTT. Its translation: CASKEFGGGNQPQHF.

The V and J genes are TRBV24-1 and TRBJ2-3; TRBD2 aligns across 8 bases. CDR3 length: 18 residues. Germline lookup yields CDR1 KGHDR and CDR2 SFDVKD. The J segment lost 1 base and the V segment lost 2 bases, leaving 10 bases of the junction unmatched. Here the CDR3 reads CATSDWVAGPSGTDTQYF. In DNA, the CDR3 is TGTGCCACCAGTGATTGGGTAGCGGGGCCTAGCGGCACAGATACGCAGTATTTT.

The V call is TRBV6-6, the J call TRBJ1-1; 7 bases agree with TRBD1. CDR3 size: 15 residues. Germline CDR1 and CDR2: MNHNY and SVGAGI (reference sequence). V shed 2 bases, J shed 0 bases, and the junction held 3 bases outside the gene matches. Here the CDR3 reads CASSYEGALNTEAFF. The DNA for the CDR3 is TGTGCCAGCAGTTACGAGGGGGCGTTGAACACTGAAGCTTTCTTT.

The chain couples TRBV12-5 to TRBJ1-6; no clear D. CDR3 length: 17 amino acids. Germline V gene data show CDR1 as LGHNT and CDR2 as FRNRAP. V lost 4 bases to trimming and J lost 2 bases, with 15 bases between them. CDR3 region: CASGWTAEGPYNSPLHF. The CDR3 nucleotides are TGTGCTAGTGGTTGGACCGCCGAGGGTCCCTATAATTCACCCCTCCACTTT.

This rearrangement joins TRBV19 to TRBJ2-3; 8 bases map to TRBD2. The length of the CDR3 is 13 residues. Trimming at V came to 10 bases and at J to 2 bases, leaving 5 bases not matched to a gene. The germline gives CDR1 LNHDA, CDR2 SQIVND (reference sequence). In DNA, the CDR3 is TGTGCCACCGGGGGGGTTTACACAGATACGCAGTATTTT. Residues: CATGGVYTDTQYF.

This chain joins TRBV5-1 and TRBJ1-2, with 7 bases aligning to TRBD1. J was trimmed by 6 bases and V by 7 bases; bases with no gene match: 6. Looked up from germline, CDR1 is SGHRS and CDR2 is YFSETQ. The length of the CDR3 is 12 residues. The CDR3 sequence is CASADRENGYTF. DNA for the CDR3: TGCGCCAGCGCTGACAGGGAAAATGGCTACACCTTC.

The genes are TRBV7-2 and TRBJ1-2; D remains ambiguous. V was shortened by 6 bases and J by 2 bases, with 13 bases between the two germline ends. Germline V gives CDR1 SGHTA, CDR2 FQGNSA. The CDR3 covers 14 residues. DNA for the CDR3: TGTGCCAGCAGTCCAAATACAGAAAACTATGGCTACACCTTC. It encodes CASSPNTENYGYTF.

The chain carries TRBV11-2 and TRBJ2-2; 9 bases match TRBD2. CDR1 SGHAT and CDR2 FQNNGV come from the germline V gene. The CDR3 spans 15 residues. The trim removed 5 bases at V and 5 bases at J, leaving 6 bases unmatched. CDR3 DNA: TGTGCCAGCAGCCGCGGGGGGGAGGAGACCGGGGAGCTGTTTTTT. Translation gives CASSRGGEETGELFF.

This clone was seen once. This chain connects TRBV7-8 to TRBJ1-1, with D uncertain. The V end was cut by 3 bases, the J end by 6 bases, with 11 bases between. Germline values: CDR1 SGHVS, CDR2 FQNEAQ. This CDR3 is 13 amino acids long. The CDR3 DNA reads TGTGCCAGCAGCTTCGGGGAGCGGGCTGAAGCTTTCTTT. Residues: CASSFGERAEAFF.

This clone was seen ten or more times. The rearrangement joins TRBV19 to TRBJ2-1, with 8 bases matching TRBD2. This CDR3 has 14 residues. Germline CDR1 and CDR2: LNHDA and SQIVND (reference sequence). The ends lost 4 bases at V and 7 bases at J; junction bases unmatched: 6. CDR3 protein: CASSKRGGYNEQFF. In nucleotides, the CDR3 is TGTGCCAGTAGTAAACGGGGGGGCTATAATGAGCAGTTCTTC. Complete variable domain (other parts from reference TRBV19 and TRBJ2-1): DGGITQSPKYLFRKEGQNVTLSCEQNLNHDAMYWYRQDPGQGLRLIYYSQIVNDFQKGDIAEGYSVSREKKESFPLTVTSAQKNPTAFYLCASSKRGGYNEQFFGPGTRLTVL.

The chain is built from TRBV23-1 and TRBJ2-2; D unresolved. TRBV23-1 is sorted into the ORF group, with uncertain function. This CDR3 region has 20 residues. V was trimmed by 1 base and J by 4 bases, leaving 25 bases between them. The CDR3: CASSQYLGPDTKISTGELFF. The CDR3 DNA follows: TGCGCCAGCAGTCAATATCTGGGCCCTGACACGAAGATTAGCACCGGGGAGCTGTTTTTT.

This clone has just a few counts. The J gene is TRBJ2-1, the V gene TRBV5-4; 8 nucleotides line up with TRBD1. Per germline, CDR1 SGHNT and CDR2 YYREEE (reference sequence). The CDR3 is 14 residues long. V was clipped by 6 bases and J by 3 bases; unmatched bases: 5. CDR3 DNA sequence: TGTGCCAGCACCCTCGGGACAGGCTACAATGAGCAGTTCTTC. Protein product: CASTLGTGYNEQFF.

Points on this clone: A junction end diverges from the germline sequence, so it may reflect a read error. This sequence joins TRBV7-6 and TRBJ2-1; TRBD2 agrees at 11 bases. The CDR3 has 15 amino acids. In germline, CDR1 is SGHVS, CDR2 FNYEAQ. The CDR3 loop is CASSVAGGPGNEQFF. The CDR3 nucleotides are TGTGCCAGCAGCGTAGCGGGGGGGCCTGGCAATGAGCAGTTCTTC.

The chain employs TRBV2 and TRBJ1-1; D possibly corresponds to TRBD1 (6 bases). CDR3 length equals 16 residues. Per germline, CDR1 SNHLY and CDR2 FYNNEI. The ends were cut back, 6 bases at V and 1 base at J, with 18 bases in the middle. The CDR3 loop is CASRERTTGTNTEAFF. CDR3 in DNA: TGTGCCAGCAGAGAACGAACCACAGGGACGAACACTGAAGCTTTCTTT.

The chain is built from TRBV12-3 or TRBV12-4 and TRBJ1-1; the D is unclear. Trimming stripped 5 bases from V and 10 bases from J, with 14 bases between. The length of the CDR3 is 12 residues. For the CDR3, the DNA is TGTGCCAGCAGTCGGGTCCCCGGGTCAGCTTTCTTT. Protein: CASSRVPGSAFF.

The chain employs TRBV13 and TRBJ1-2, with 7 positions matching TRBD1. V lost 4 bases, J lost 5 bases, and 7 bases stayed unmatched. The CDR3 is 14 residues long. The germline V gene encodes CDR1 PRHDT and CDR2 FYEKMQ (reference sequence). In DNA, the CDR3 is TGTGCCAGCAGCTCGGGACAGAGTACTTATGGCTACACCTTC. The encoded protein is CASSSGQSTYGYTF.

The chain joins TRBV27 to TRBJ1-3, with 7 bases aligning to TRBD1. The ends lost 4 bases at V and 8 bases at J; junction bases unmatched: 8. CDR3 size: 14 residues. CDR1 is MNHEY and CDR2 is SMNVEV in the germline V gene (reference sequence). DNA of the CDR3: TGTGCCAGCAGTTCGGACAGGCAGGGGGACACCATATATTTT. Translating gives CASSSDRQGDTIYF.

The CDR3 DNA sequence: TGTGCCAGCAGCGTTGGTGCGGGAACCATCTACAATGAGCAGTTCTTC. It encodes CASSVGAGTIYNEQFF. The chain employs TRBV9 and TRBJ2-1; weak D call: TRBD2 (6 bases). From germline, CDR1 is SGDLS and CDR2 YYNGEE. CDR3 length equals 16 residues. Trimming left V 2 bases short and J 3 bases short, with 15 bases between.

This sequence joins TRBV19 and TRBJ1-5, with 8 bases lining up with TRBD1. V was clipped by 4 bases and J by 7 bases; unmatched bases: 6. The CDR3 covers 14 residues. CDR1 and CDR2 from the germline V gene are LNHDA and SQIVND (reference sequence). CDR3 sequence reads: CASSTTGVRQPQHF. The CDR3 DNA reads TGTGCCAGTAGTACGACAGGGGTCAGACAGCCCCAGCATTTT.

This clone was picked up one time. This chain connects TRBV2 to TRBJ2-7, with 7 bases that match TRBD2. The V segment lost 5 bases and the J segment 6 bases; nucleotides outside the gene matches: 1. The germline CDR1 and CDR2 sequences are SNHLY and FYNNEI. CDR3 length: 11 amino acids. As DNA, the CDR3 is TGTGCCAGCAGTTGGACTAGCGAGCAGTACTTC. It specifies CASSWTSEQYF.

The chain recombines TRBV11-1 with TRBJ1-6, with D possibly being TRBD1 (5 bases). Germline CDR1 reads SGHAT; CDR2 reads FQDESV (reference sequence). V lost 1 base and J lost 14, with 15 bases in between. The CDR3 contains 14 residues. The CDR3 region has the DNA TGTGCCAGCAGCTTAGAACGGTTTACAGGATCCCTCCACTTT. Translation: CASSLERFTGSLHF.

The chain is built from TRBV23-1 and TRBJ2-5; unclear D gene. TRBV23-1 is an open reading frame whose function is uncertain. V was cut by 7 bases and J by 2 bases, with 20 bases left in between. CDR3 length: 16 amino acids. CDR3 nucleotide sequence: TGCGCCAGCAACCGGCCGGGTTCTGCCCCGCAAGAGACCCAGTACTTC. Amino acid sequence: CASNRPGSAPQETQYF.

The chain carries TRBV7-9 and TRBJ1-2, with unresolved D. The CDR3 is made up of 13 amino acids. V dropped 3 bases and J dropped 8 bases, with 13 bases sitting between them. Germline assignment: CDR1 SEHNR and CDR2 FQNEAQ (reference sequence). The CDR3 here is CASSLFGDKGYTF. The CDR3 DNA reads as TGTGCCAGCAGCTTGTTCGGAGATAAAGGCTACACCTTC. Drawing the rest from reference TRBV7-9 and TRBJ1-2, the complete variable domain is DTGVSQNPRHKITKRGQNVTFRCDPISEHNRLYWYRQTLGQGPEFLTYFQNEAQLEKSRLLSDRFSAERPKGSFSTLEIQRTEQGDSAMYLCASSLFGDKGYTFGSGTRLTVV.